These T cell receptor beta chains were read from a single sample in a study of T-cell memory formation after mild COVID-19. One entry per CDR3 protein, called by TCRdb with MiXCR from the 5' RACE reads. The sample has about 320,000 distinct CDR3 sequences, about 13% seen once. The sample consisted of PBMCs or a T cell subset sorted from them (not recorded which). These receptor sequences come from a man between 18 and 29 years old who had mild COVID-19 (a few samples of this study predate the infection). Cell type and time point are not known. Each CDR3 is given with its conserved first and last residue. The order of the fields is D gene, J gene, V gene, CDR3 protein. The D gene is left open where the match is weak.

-	TRBJ1-5	TRBV20-1	CSARASPRTGNQPQHF
TRBD2	TRBJ2-3	TRBV19	CASSISGGADTQYF
-	TRBJ1-1	TRBV5-6	CASSLVGEAFF
-	TRBJ1-1	TRBV7-9	CASSLAPEAFF
TRBD2	TRBJ2-3	TRBV7-2	CASRRTSPTQYF
TRBD1	TRBJ2-5	TRBV7-9	CASSSPGQYQETQYF
-	TRBJ1-1	TRBV5-6	CASSLDRTLAAFF
-	TRBJ2-7	TRBV5-1	CASSHRGRFTYEQYF
-	TRBJ1-5	TRBV7-2	CASSPPGGPLYQPQHF
TRBD2	TRBJ2-2	TRBV6-5	CASRKLAGGLGELFF
-	TRBJ1-1	TRBV6-1	CASRSGEAFF
-	TRBJ2-5	TRBV5-1	CASGPDGEETQYF
-	TRBJ2-1	TRBV2	CASSGPRVPDEQFF
-	TRBJ2-1	TRBV15	CATRDTAYNEQFF
TRBD1	TRBJ1-6	TRBV7-2	CASSYNRDRGALHF
-	TRBJ2-2	TRBV5-6	CASRVMNTGELFF
-	TRBJ2-2	TRBV6-5	CASSYSYSMGPGELFF
-	TRBJ2-7	TRBV4-1	CASKQIADSRYEQYF
TRBD1	TRBJ1-2	TRBV5-1	CASSLGQGDYTF
-	TRBJ1-2	TRBV6-2/TRBV6-3	CASSYRGFNYGYTF
-	TRBJ2-3	TRBV5-1	CASSPRTPDTQYF
-	TRBJ2-7	TRBV7-2	CASSLDSGTQQYF
TRBD1	TRBJ1-2	TRBV15	CATSSRNTGEHGYTF
-	TRBJ2-7	TRBV28	CASGGFDEQYF
TRBD2	TRBJ2-3	TRBV20-1	CSARPSGGATDTQYF
-	TRBJ2-1	TRBV5-4	CASSGDYPSEQFF
-	TRBJ2-5	TRBV3-1	CASSQNPGAPGETQYF
TRBD2	TRBJ2-3	TRBV24-1	CATSDPGGAGDTQYF
-	TRBJ1-2	TRBV5-6	CASSLTVYGYTF
-	TRBJ1-3	TRBV14	CASSRTSLHFSGNTIYF
-	TRBJ1-1	TRBV7-8	CASSLGEVPHTEAFF
TRBD2	TRBJ2-1	TRBV18	CASSPLAGVPNEQFF
TRBD1	TRBJ2-1	TRBV7-9	CASSRDRGANEQFF
-	TRBJ1-6	TRBV20-1	CSAIGAGLAPLHF
TRBD1	TRBJ1-1	TRBV7-2	CASSTRQGEVEAFF
TRBD1	TRBJ1-2	TRBV6-5	CASSRDRGPGYTF
-	TRBJ1-6	TRBV3-1	CASSQQGGSSPLHF
-	TRBJ1-2	TRBV7-9	CASSPDPWLNYGYTF
-	TRBJ1-1	TRBV10-2	CASSEPKDRIVLNTEAFF
-	TRBJ1-1	TRBV27	CASSFAPINTEAFF
-	TRBJ2-2	TRBV12-3/TRBV12-4	CASTWGDANTGELFF